The 23 T cell receptor beta chains given below trace back to one sample, sequenced in a study of control samples from healthy donors and cancer patients (dated by TCRdb to about 2020). The library was made by the immunoSEQ multiplex PCR assay. TCRdb limited this immuneACCESS table to in-frame rearrangements with V and J called. A share of clones is missing; checked studies link under half to unresolved V genes, and the rest is unexplained. The sample table holds roughly 76,000 clones, of which around 95% were seen once. The top ten clones comprise around 6.5% of the sample. Input material: blood. The source of these receptors is a woman in her forties in good health.

This sequence joins TRBV28 and TRBJ1-4; D remains ambiguous. The CDR3 is made up of 16 amino acids. V was trimmed by 2 bases and J by 8 bases, leaving 18 bases between them. Germline V lookup: CDR1 MDHEN, CDR2 SYDVKM. The CDR3: CASSLNKVSGAEKLFF. The CDR3 DNA reads TGTGCCAGCAGTTTAAATAAGGTGTCAGGCGCAGAAAAACTGTTTTTT.

This chain joins TRBV5-6 and TRBJ1-1; D is perhaps TRBD1 (5 bases). Per germline, CDR1 SGHDT and CDR2 YYEEEE. This CDR3 is 14 amino acids long. Trimming cost V 2 bases and J 5 bases, with 13 bases left between them. The CDR3 is CASSFRVLDTEAFF. The CDR3 DNA follows: TGTGCCAGCAGCTTCAGGGTACTTGATACTGAAGCTTTCTTT. The full variable domain, completed using reference TRBV5-6 and TRBJ1-1, is DAGVTQSPTHLIKTRGQQVTLRCSPKSGHDTVSWYQQALGQGPQFIFQYYEEEERQRGNFPDRFSGHQFPNYSSELNVNALLLGDSALYLCASSFRVLDTEAFFGQGTRLTVV.

This chain links TRBV7-8 with TRBJ1-1; D is possibly TRBD1 (5 bases). V gave up 1 base and J gave up 6 bases, with 21 bases separating them. The CDR3 loop spans 17 amino acids. CDR1 and CDR2 from the germline V gene are SGHVS and FQNEAQ. As DNA, the CDR3 is TGTGCCAGCAGCTTAGGTTGGATGGGACTCTGGGTCCCTGAAGCTTTCTTT. Amino acids: CASSLGWMGLWVPEAFF.

The genes are TRBV6-5 and TRBJ2-2, with 8 positions matching TRBD1. The CDR3 spans 16 residues. Germline CDR1 and CDR2: MNHEY and SVGAGI. The V segment lost 2 bases and the J segment 6 bases; nucleotides outside the gene matches: 8. CDR3 nucleotide sequence: TGTGCCAGCAGTTACCTCCAGGGGGCTAGGGCCGGGGAGCTGTTTTTT. This encodes CASSYLQGARAGELFF.

V and J are TRBV12-5 and TRBJ2-7, with unresolved D. Germline V gene data show CDR1 as LGHNT and CDR2 as FRNRAP. Trimming took off 4 bases at V and 2 bases at J, with 9 bases between the two ends. The CDR3 length is 13 residues. The CDR3: CASGSRHPYEQYF. The CDR3 DNA is TGTGCTAGTGGTTCCCGACATCCCTACGAGCAGTACTTC.

V and J are TRBV7-2 and TRBJ2-5; 7 bases map to TRBD2. V gave up 2 bases and J gave up 4 bases; unmatched junction bases: 7. Germline values: CDR1 SGHTA, CDR2 FQGNSA. This CDR3 spans 15 amino acids. The CDR3: CASSLQAGVRETQYF. For the CDR3, the DNA is TGTGCCAGCAGCTTACAGGCGGGAGTAAGAGAGACCCAGTACTTC.

In this sample, this clone turned up once. This chain connects TRBV7-9 to TRBJ1-5, with 8 bases fitting TRBD1. There are 15 residues in the CDR3. V was clipped by 5 bases and J by 2 bases; unmatched bases: 5. CDR1 is SEHNR, CDR2 FQNEAQ, per germline (reference sequence). The CDR3 nucleotides read TGTGCCAGCAGCCCGGACAGGGTCGGCAATCAGCCCCAGCATTTT. It specifies CASSPDRVGNQPQHF.

The chain links TRBV7-9 to TRBJ2-3, with 10 positions matching TRBD1. V gave up 5 bases and J gave up 3 bases; unmatched junction bases: 8. There are 16 residues in the CDR3. Germline CDR1 SEHNR, CDR2 FQNEAQ (reference sequence). The CDR3 sequence is CASSSVPGQGTDTQYF. CDR3 DNA sequence: TGTGCCAGCAGCAGCGTCCCGGGACAGGGGACAGATACGCAGTATTTT.

J is TRBJ1-1 and V is TRBV18; the D gene is possibly TRBD1 (6 bases). The CDR3 has 17 amino acids. With 3 bases removed from V and 2 bases from J, the gap between germline ends came to 19 bases. Germline V lookup: CDR1 KGHSH, CDR2 LQKENI. As DNA, the CDR3 is TGTGCCAGCTCACCTGGTCTTAACTCGGGGGCCAACACTGAAGCTTTCTTT. The encoded protein is CASSPGLNSGANTEAFF. Based on the CDR3 plus reference TRBV18 and TRBJ1-1, the full variable domain is NAGVMQNPRHLVRRRGQEARLRCSPMKGHSHVYWYRQLPEEGLKFMVYLQKENIIDESGMPKERFSAEFPKEGPSILRIQQVVRGDSAAYFCASSPGLNSGANTEAFFGQGTRLTVV.

The rearrangement links TRBV27 to TRBJ1-2, with D tentatively TRBD1 (5 bases). The CDR3 extends over 16 amino acids. In germline, CDR1 is MNHEY, CDR2 SMNVEV (reference sequence). Trimming took off 1 base at V and 6 bases at J, with 18 bases between the two ends. CDR3 DNA: TGTGCCAGCAGTTTATTCTCAGTTCCGGGGGGGGATGGCTACACCTTC. It yields the protein CASSLFSVPGGDGYTF.

This chain connects TRBV4-2 to TRBJ2-5; a weak D match, TRBD1 (5 bases). The germline gives CDR1 LGHNA, CDR2 YNFKEQ. The CDR3 length is 14 residues. V was shortened by 2 bases and J by 4 bases, with 11 bases between the two germline ends. The chain's CDR3 is CASSQSWGRETQYF. CDR3 nucleotide sequence: TGTGCCAGCAGCCAAAGTTGGGGCCGAGAGACCCAGTACTTC.

This chain joins TRBV7-9 and TRBJ2-3; 9 bases are shared with TRBD2. This CDR3 has 14 residues. Germline values: CDR1 SEHNR, CDR2 FQNEAQ (reference sequence). The ends lost 5 bases at V and 6 bases at J; junction bases unmatched: 6. The chain's CDR3 is CASSPNSGSDTQYF. In DNA form, the CDR3 reads TGTGCCAGCAGCCCGAATAGCGGGAGTGATACGCAGTATTTT.

The V call is TRBV19, the J call TRBJ2-7, with 7 bases aligning to TRBD1. Germline V gene lookup returns CDR1 LNHDA and CDR2 SQIVND (reference sequence). The CDR3 is made up of 14 amino acids. V lost 4 bases and J lost 3; bases outside the gene matches: 6. CDR3 amino acids: CASSTPGQNYEQYF. In nucleotides, the CDR3 is TGTGCCAGTAGTACGCCGGGACAGAACTACGAGCAGTACTTC.

The J gene is TRBJ2-2, the V gene TRBV7-6; the match to TRBD1 covers 8 bases. The trim removed 3 bases at V and 5 bases at J, leaving 5 bases unmatched. Germline assignment: CDR1 SGHVS and CDR2 FNYEAQ. The CDR3 covers 15 residues. CDR3 in amino acids: CASSFEQGGTGELFF. The CDR3 DNA follows: TGTGCCAGCAGCTTCGAACAGGGGGGAACCGGGGAGCTGTTTTTT.

This chain connects TRBV18 to TRBJ1-1, with D perhaps matching TRBD1 (5 bases). In germline, CDR1 is KGHSH, CDR2 LQKENI. Trimming removed 5 bases at V and 3 bases at J, with 16 bases between. The CDR3 covers 15 residues. CDR3 in amino acids: CASSTTQGIDTEAFF. CDR3 DNA: TGTGCCAGCTCAACTACTCAGGGTATAGACACTGAAGCTTTCTTT. Full variable domain (missing parts from reference TRBV18 and TRBJ1-1): NAGVMQNPRHLVRRRGQEARLRCSPMKGHSHVYWYRQLPEEGLKFMVYLQKENIIDESGMPKERFSAEFPKEGPSILRIQQVVRGDSAAYFCASSTTQGIDTEAFFGQGTRLTVV.

V and J are TRBV5-4 and TRBJ2-6; the D call may be TRBD1 or TRBD2 (5 bases each). V lost 4 bases and J lost 1, with 12 bases in between. CDR3 size: 16 residues. CDR1 is SGHNT, CDR2 YYREEE, per germline (reference sequence). The CDR3 spells CASSAAWGSGANVLTF. The CDR3 DNA reads as TGTGCCAGCAGCGCGGCGTGGGGGTCTGGGGCCAACGTCCTGACTTTC. The full variable domain, in which reference TRBV5-4 and TRBJ2-6 provide the parts outside the CDR3, is ETGVTQSPTHLIKTRGQQVTLRCSSQSGHNTVSWYQQALGQGPQFIFQYYREEENGRGNFPPRFSGLQFPNYSSELNVNALELDDSALYLCASSAAWGSGANVLTFGAGSRLTVL.

This chain uses TRBV28 with TRBJ1-6, with TRBD1 matching 9 bases. The V gene's germline CDR1 is MDHEN and CDR2 SYDVKM. Unmatched junction bases numbered 13, after V lost 7 bases and J lost 0 bases. The CDR3 has 19 residues. CDR3 region: CASTPRTGATSSYNSPLHF. DNA for the CDR3: TGTGCCAGCACCCCAAGGACAGGGGCAACGAGCTCCTATAATTCACCCCTCCACTTT.

The chain combines TRBV6-1 with TRBJ2-3; 11 bases agree with TRBD2. V was pared by 1 base and J by 3 bases, with 15 bases of the junction left unmatched. Germline values: CDR1 MNHNS, CDR2 SASEGT. This CDR3 spans 20 amino acids. The CDR3 loop is CASSEVVLAGATLSTDTQYF. CDR3 nucleotides: TGTGCCAGCAGTGAAGTTGTACTAGCGGGGGCCACTTTATCGACAGATACGCAGTATTTT.

This clone is a singleton in its sample. The V and J genes are TRBV6-5 and TRBJ2-7; D not resolved. The germline gives CDR1 MNHEY, CDR2 SVGAGI. The CDR3 has 14 residues. Trimming pared 4 bases from V and 4 bases from J, leaving 14 bases between. CDR3 coding DNA: TGTGCCAGCAGTTCCCGGGCCCAGCTGTACGAGCAGTACTTC. This translates into CASSSRAQLYEQYF.

The chain has TRBV5-5 and TRBJ2-2; the D gene is possibly TRBD2 (5 bases). V gave up 2 bases and J gave up 6 bases, with 14 bases separating them. Germline CDR1 SGHKS, CDR2 YYEKEE (reference sequence). This CDR3 is built from 15 residues. CDR3 region: CASSFRAMRAGELFF. The CDR3, as DNA: TGTGCCAGCAGCTTTAGGGCTATGCGGGCCGGGGAGCTGTTTTTT.

The chain links TRBV7-2 to TRBJ2-4; 8 bases fit TRBD2. V was clipped by 2 bases and J by 0 bases; unmatched bases: 3. The CDR3 is 16 amino acids. Germline CDR1 SGHTA, CDR2 FQGNSA. This CDR3 is CASSLNSGIAKNIQYF. CDR3 sequence (DNA): TGTGCCAGCAGCTTAAATAGCGGGATAGCCAAAAACATTCAGTACTTC.

A single count supports this clone. The J gene is TRBJ2-1, the V gene TRBV27; TRBD2 agrees at 8 bases. The length of the CDR3 is 15 residues. V lost 5 bases to trimming and J lost 6 bases; unmatched junction nucleotides: 9. Germline V lookup: CDR1 MNHEY, CDR2 SMNVEV (reference sequence). CDR3 sequence (DNA): TGTGCCAGCAGTCCTCGAGGTCGGGAGGGCAATGAGCAGTTCTTC. It translates to CASSPRGREGNEQFF.

J is TRBJ2-5 and V is TRBV11-2; D may be TRBD2 (5 bases). Trimming took off 11 bases at V and 5 bases at J, with 12 bases between the two ends. Germline CDR1 reads SGHAT; CDR2 reads FQNNGV. This CDR3 has 11 residues. The CDR3 bases are TGTGCCTCGGGGTTAGGGGAGACCCAGTACTTC. Amino acid sequence: CASGLGETQYF. Based on the CDR3 plus reference TRBV11-2 and TRBJ2-5, the full variable domain is EAGVAQSPRYKIIEKRQSVAFWCNPISGHATLYWYQQILGQGPKLLIQFQNNGVVDDSQLPKDRFSAERLKGVDSTLKIQPAKLEDSAVYLCASGLGETQYFGPGTRLLVL.